Listed below are T cell receptor beta chains from one sample, sequenced in a study of somatic mutations in cytotoxic T cells in rheumatoid arthritis. Only in-frame clones appear in the TCRdb table, and some are missing; sequencing was by immunoSEQ multiplex PCR. The repertoire holds 13,000 to 15,000 clones, with roughly 72% as singletons. Input material: CD8+ T cells sorted from blood. The receptors were sampled from an adult with rheumatoid arthritis. The CDR3 runs from the conserved cysteine through the conserved F or W. A D gene is named only where the DNA matches it firmly. The size entry is marked missing in some rows and otherwise reads once, few, many or a size class.

V: TRBV5-5
D: TRBD2
size: .
J: TRBJ2-5
length: 16
DNA: TGTGCCAGCAGCCCGTGGACTAGCGCAGATCAAGAGACCCAGTACTTC
CDR3: CASSPWTSADQETQYF

V: TRBV27
D: .
size: .
J: TRBJ2-2
length: 15
DNA: TGTGCCAGCACTTGGGGGACCCTCGGCACCGGGGAGCTGTTTTTT
CDR3: CASTWGTLGTGELFF

V: TRBV6-1
D: .
size: medium-sized
J: TRBJ1-5
length: 13
DNA: TGTGCCAGCAGTGAATGGGAAGTTCAGCCCCAGCATTTT
CDR3: CASSEWEVQPQHF

V: TRBV5-1
D: .
size: .
J: TRBJ1-1
length: 14
DNA: TGCGCCAGCAGCTTGGGACACTTGAACACTGAAGCTTTCTTT
CDR3: CASSLGHLNTEAFF

V: TRBV4-3
D: TRBD2
size: .
J: TRBJ2-1
length: 20
DNA: TGCGCCAGCAGCCAGGGCGTTGCTAGCGGGGGCCCGGGCTCCTACAATGAGCAGTTCTTC
CDR3: CASSQGVASGGPGSYNEQFF

V: TRBV4-1
D: TRBD1
size: .
J: TRBJ2-2
length: 17
DNA: TGCGCCAGCAGCCTGCACCCGGGACAGGGTGTCACCGGGGAGCTGTTTTTT
CDR3: CASSLHPGQGVTGELFF

V: TRBV7-8
D: .
size: .
J: TRBJ2-7
length: 14
DNA: TGTGCCAGCAGCTTTTTGGGACAATACTACGAGCAGTACTTC
CDR3: CASSFLGQYYEQYF

V: TRBV5-4
D: .
size: .
J: TRBJ2-7
length: 16
DNA: TGTGCCAGCAGCTTGGATTCCCGGCGGAACCCCTACGAGCAGTACTTC
CDR3: CASSLDSRRNPYEQYF

V: TRBV4-3
D: .
size: .
J: TRBJ2-7
length: 16
DNA: TGCGCCAGCAGCCAAGATATGGGGCGCGTAATCTACGAGCAGTACTTC
CDR3: CASSQDMGRVIYEQYF

V: TRBV2
D: TRBD1
size: .
J: TRBJ2-3
length: 17
DNA: TGTGCCAGCAGTGAAGTCAGACAGGGCCCGGGCACAGATACGCAGTATTTT
CDR3: CASSEVRQGPGTDTQYF

V: TRBV27
D: .
size: .
J: TRBJ1-1
length: 16
DNA: TGTGCCAGCAGTTTAATCCACGGGACGGCGAACACTGAAGCTTTCTTT
CDR3: CASSLIHGTANTEAFF

V: TRBV5-4
D: .
size: .
J: TRBJ1-2
length: 16
DNA: TGTGCCAGCAGCTTAGGCGGCTCAGAGTCAGGCTATGGCTACACCTTC
CDR3: CASSLGGSESGYGYTF

V: TRBV6-1
D: .
size: .
J: TRBJ2-7
length: 14
DNA: TGTGCCAGCTACCGGACAGTCGACCCCTACGAGCAGTACTTC
CDR3: CASYRTVDPYEQYF

V: TRBV14
D: TRBD1
size: .
J: TRBJ2-5
length: 14
DNA: TGTGCCAGCAGCCGTACAGGGGGCTCGGAGACCCAGTACTTC
CDR3: CASSRTGGSETQYF

V: TRBV4-1
D: .
size: .
J: TRBJ2-7
length: 15
DNA: TGCGCCAGCAGCCAAGAGGGTTCGCGCCAGTACGAGCAGTACTTC
CDR3: CASSQEGSRQYEQYF

V: TRBV4-1
D: .
size: .
J: TRBJ2-3
length: 16
DNA: TGCGCCAGCAGCCAAGAACCCCCGGGGTATGGAGATACGCAGTATTTT
CDR3: CASSQEPPGYGDTQYF

V: TRBV11-2
D: .
size: .
J: TRBJ2-7
length: 14
DNA: TGTGCCAGCAGCTTAATGACCGGAGAACACGAGCAGTACTTC
CDR3: CASSLMTGEHEQYF

V: TRBV9
D: .
size: .
J: TRBJ2-5
length: 13
DNA: TGTGCCAGCAGCGTCGGCCAACTCGAGACCCAGTACTTC
CDR3: CASSVGQLETQYF

V: TRBV5-6
D: .
size: .
J: TRBJ2-3
length: 17
DNA: TGTGCCAGCAGCTATATCGCTCTAGGACTAAGCACAGATACGCAGTATTTT
CDR3: CASSYIALGLSTDTQYF

V: TRBV7-9
D: .
size: few
J: TRBJ1-5
length: 15
DNA: TGTGCCAGCAGCTCCAACGAGCCGGGCAATCAGCCCCAGCATTTT
CDR3: CASSSNEPGNQPQHF

V: TRBV7-9
D: .
size: few
J: TRBJ1-1
length: 15
DNA: TGTGCCAGCAGCTTAGGGGACGGCTTGAACACTGAAGCTTTCTTT
CDR3: CASSLGDGLNTEAFF

V: TRBV7-9
D: .
size: medium-sized
J: TRBJ2-7
length: 13
DNA: TGTGCCAGCAGCCAACTGGGCGGCGACGAGCAGTACTTC
CDR3: CASSQLGGDEQYF

V: TRBV2
D: .
size: .
J: TRBJ2-5
length: 16
DNA: TGTGCCAGCAGTGAAGGGCTCGCGCCGGTTCAAGAGACCCAGTACTTC
CDR3: CASSEGLAPVQETQYF

V: TRBV9
D: .
size: few
J: TRBJ2-2
length: 14
DNA: TGTGCCAGCAGCGAAGGGGATTACACCGGGGAGCTGTTTTTT
CDR3: CASSEGDYTGELFF

V: TRBV6-5
D: .
size: medium-sized
J: TRBJ2-7
length: 15
DNA: TGTGCCAGCAGTTCCGGCAGCAACCTCATCTACGAGCAGTACTTC
CDR3: CASSSGSNLIYEQYF

V: TRBV15
D: .
size: .
J: TRBJ2-3
length: 14
DNA: TGTGCCACCAGCAGGGCAGGTCCAGCAGATACGCAGTATTTT
CDR3: CATSRAGPADTQYF

V: TRBV5-4
D: .
size: .
J: TRBJ1-1
length: 12
DNA: TGTGCCAGCAGCTACCGAGGGAATGAAGCTTTCTTT
CDR3: CASSYRGNEAFF

V: TRBV19
D: .
size: .
J: TRBJ2-1
length: 15
DNA: TGTGCCAGTAGTATCGGCCCGGGGTCCTACAATGAGCAGTTCTTC
CDR3: CASSIGPGSYNEQFF

V: TRBV5-4
D: .
size: few
J: TRBJ2-7
length: 12
DNA: TGTGCCAGCAGCTTGAACAGCTACGAGCAGTACTTC
CDR3: CASSLNSYEQYF

V: TRBV7-5
D: .
size: .
J: TRBJ1-5
length: 14
DNA: TGTGCCAGCTCTCCGGCCGAGAGCAATCAGCCCCAGCATTTT
CDR3: CASSPAESNQPQHF

V: TRBV30
D: .
size: .
J: TRBJ2-2
length: 16
DNA: TGTGCCTGGAGTGTACTGTGGGGGGGGCACACCGGGGAGCTGTTTTTT
CDR3: CAWSVLWGGHTGELFF

V: TRBV4-1
D: .
size: .
J: TRBJ1-6
length: 15
DNA: TGCGCCAGCAGCCAAGAACTCCGCGGCAATTCACCCCTCCACTTT
CDR3: CASSQELRGNSPLHF

V: TRBV14
D: .
size: .
J: TRBJ2-7
length: 15
DNA: TGTGCCAGCAGCGATACTTCGACAGAGATCTACGAGCAGTACTTC
CDR3: CASSDTSTEIYEQYF

V: TRBV9
D: .
size: few
J: TRBJ1-3
length: 14
DNA: TGTGCCAGCAGCCTAGGTGATGGTGGAAACACCATATATTTT
CDR3: CASSLGDGGNTIYF

V: TRBV27
D: .
size: .
J: TRBJ1-2
length: 14
DNA: TGTGCCACCCTCGTGTTGGGGGGCGCGGGTGGCTACACCTTC
CDR3: CATLVLGGAGGYTF

V: TRBV2
D: .
size: .
J: TRBJ2-3
length: 14
DNA: TGTGCCAGCAGTGATCAACGATACACAGATACGCAGTATTTT
CDR3: CASSDQRYTDTQYF

V: TRBV5-1
D: TRBD1
size: once
J: TRBJ2-6
length: 18
DNA: TGCGCCAGCAGCTTGTTTACAGGGGAGTCCTCTGGGGCCAACGTCCTGACTTTC
CDR3: CASSLFTGESSGANVLTF

V: TRBV9
D: .
size: few
J: TRBJ1-1
length: 15
DNA: TGTGCCAGCAGCGCCGGGACAATGGGAAACACTGAAGCTTTCTTT
CDR3: CASSAGTMGNTEAFF

V: TRBV27
D: .
size: once
J: TRBJ2-1
length: 13
DNA: TGTGCCAGCAGTTGGGGGGGGCGCAATGAGCAGTTCTTC
CDR3: CASSWGGRNEQFF

V: TRBV7-9
D: TRBD1
size: .
J: TRBJ2-2
length: 16
DNA: TGTGCCAGCAGCTTAGCGGGACAGGGACCAGCTGGGGAGCTGTTTTTT
CDR3: CASSLAGQGPAGELFF

V: TRBV27
D: .
size: .
J: TRBJ1-1
length: 16
DNA: TGTGCCAGCAGTCAATCGGGACATCTGTGGACCACTGAAGCTTTCTTT
CDR3: CASSQSGHLWTTEAFF

V: TRBV7-9
D: .
size: .
J: TRBJ2-2
length: 13
DNA: TGTGCCAGCACCTACCGGGGCACCGGGGAGCTGTTTTTT
CDR3: CASTYRGTGELFF